This T cell receptor (beta chain) was sequenced for a study of beta chain features in type 1 diabetes. As every portion of the isolated RNA was reverse transcribed, the sequencing read expressed TCRB transcripts. The data were produced by immunoSEQ multiplex PCR, yet TCRdb's version contains in-frame clones alone and is incomplete. The sample consists of a few hundred thousand clones, over 11% of them appearing once. Study findings and constraints: Among patients with Type 1 diabetes, TCRB CDR3s were moderately but significantly shorter in every one of the four CD4+ subsets.

The table lists this clone with a few counts. The antigen is undetermined. The V and J ends lost 4 bases and 6 bases, in that order; junction bases with no gene match: 4. The CDR3 is 13 residues long. Looked up from germline, CDR1 is KGHSH and CDR2 is LQKENI. This chain links TRBV18 with TRBJ1-2, with 8 bases matching TRBD1. Sequenced: naive CD4+ T cells from blood. This TCR was recovered from a man aged 30-40 years with type 1 diabetes. The CDR3 sequence is CASSLRTGNGYTF. The CDR3 DNA reads TGTGCCAGCTCACTACGGACAGGGAATGGCTACACCTTC.